One sample yielded the 23 T cell receptor beta chains listed below, sequenced in a study of T cell responses to AZD1222 COVID-19 vaccine. Assay used: immunoSEQ multiplex PCR; TCRdb lists only in-frame clones, some missing. The sample has under 150,000 clones, around 91% seen once. This sample comprised peripheral blood, obtained 28 days after the second AZD1222 dose. These receptors all stem from an adult who received the AZD1222 COVID-19 vaccine.

The chain uses TRBV5-1 and TRBJ1-1, with 8 bases aligning to TRBD1. The CDR3 totals 13 residues. V lost 5 bases to trimming and J lost 1 base; unmatched junction nucleotides: 1. Germline V gives CDR1 SGHRS, CDR2 YFSETQ. CDR3: CASRTGENTEAFF. DNA for the CDR3: TGCGCCAGCAGGACAGGGGAGAACACTGAAGCTTTCTTT.

The chain couples TRBV3-1 (or the pseudogene TRBV3-2) to TRBJ2-5; TRBD2 matches at 10 bases. V shed 4 bases, J shed 5 bases, and the junction held 13 bases outside the gene matches. Germline V gene data show CDR1 as LGHDT and CDR2 as YNNKEL (reference sequence). This CDR3 region has 17 residues. The CDR3 sequence: CASSPSEGLAAEETQYF. CDR3 in DNA: TGTGCCAGCAGCCCATCCGAAGGACTAGCGGCGGAGGAGACCCAGTACTTC.

The rearrangement links TRBV18 to TRBJ2-1, with 12 bases fitting TRBD2. The CDR3 spans 16 residues. Germline V gene lookup returns CDR1 KGHSH and CDR2 LQKENI. With V trimmed by 3 bases and J by 7 bases, 7 bases remained unmatched. This CDR3 is CASSPLLAGGRNEQFF. DNA of the CDR3: TGTGCCAGCTCACCGCTTCTAGCGGGGGGGCGTAATGAGCAGTTCTTC.

The genes are TRBV19 and TRBJ1-5; 8 nucleotides line up with TRBD1. Germline CDR1 LNHDA, CDR2 SQIVND (reference sequence). The CDR3 is 13 residues long. V lost 6 bases, J lost 5 bases, and 3 bases stayed unmatched. CDR3 in amino acids: CASRKTGDQPQHF. The CDR3 DNA sequence: TGTGCCAGTAGGAAGACAGGGGATCAGCCCCAGCATTTT.

The chain is built from TRBV12-3 or TRBV12-4 and TRBJ1-2; weak D call: TRBD1 (5 bases). Trimming stripped 5 bases from V and 4 bases from J, with 11 bases between. CDR3 length: 13 amino acids. The CDR3 is CASSRGEGYGYTF. CDR3 nucleotide sequence: TGTGCCAGCAGTAGGGGAGAGGGCTATGGCTACACCTTC.

The chain employs TRBV19 and TRBJ2-3; D unresolved. V was cut by 3 bases and J by 4 bases, with 2 bases left in between. Germline values: CDR1 LNHDA, CDR2 SQIVND (reference sequence). The CDR3 spans 11 residues. The chain's CDR3 is CASSISDTQYF. The CDR3 nucleotides are TGTGCCAGTAGTATTTCAGATACGCAGTATTTT.

The V call is TRBV5-1, the J call TRBJ2-5; 8 nucleotides agree with TRBD2. Trimming took 5 bases from V and 4 from J; bases not matched to a gene: 4. The CDR3 sequence is 13 residues long. Germline V gene sequence: CDR1 SGHRS, CDR2 YFSETQ. CDR3 region: CASRIRGGETQYF. CDR3 DNA sequence: TGCGCCAGCAGGATCCGGGGGGGAGAGACCCAGTACTTC.

The sample holds one count of this clone. The genes are TRBV19 and TRBJ1-4; 9 nucleotides agree with TRBD1. This CDR3 has 14 amino acids. From germline, CDR1 is LNHDA and CDR2 SQIVND (reference sequence). Trimming took 7 bases from V and 8 from J; bases not matched to a gene: 8. CDR3 residues: CASIPDRGGEKLFF. The CDR3 DNA sequence: TGTGCCAGTATCCCGGACAGGGGCGGCGAAAAACTGTTTTTT.

The chain employs TRBV7-2 and TRBJ2-3, with no clear D. V was cut by 1 base and J by 4 bases, with 6 bases left in between. CDR1 and CDR2 (germline): SGHTA, FQGNSA. This CDR3 has 13 amino acids. The CDR3 region has the DNA TGTGCCAGCAGCTTAGGACTCGCAGATACGCAGTATTTT. Residues: CASSLGLADTQYF.

This chain uses TRBV4-2 with TRBJ1-4, with D tentatively TRBD1 (6 bases). Looked up from germline, CDR1 is LGHNA and CDR2 is YNFKEQ. V lost 0 bases and J 8 bases, leaving 7 bases between the germline ends. This CDR3 is built from 13 residues. CDR3 residues: CASSQEQGEKLFF. DNA for the CDR3: TGTGCCAGCAGCCAAGAGCAGGGGGAAAAACTGTTTTTT.

The V gene is TRBV7-9, the J gene TRBJ2-1; 7 nucleotides match TRBD2. V trimming: 6 bases; J trimming: 7 bases; junction bases outside the gene matches: 15. The CDR3 extends over 16 amino acids. Germline CDR1 SEHNR, CDR2 FQNEAQ (reference sequence). Here the CDR3 reads CASSGPRGELRNEQFF. The CDR3 DNA sequence: TGTGCCAGCAGTGGACCCCGGGGGGAGCTGAGAAATGAGCAGTTCTTC.

The chain links TRBV4-1 to TRBJ2-1, with TRBD1 as a possible D gene (6 bases). The CDR3 sequence is 16 residues long. Germline CDR1 reads MGHRA; CDR2 reads YSYEKL. The V gene lost 0 bases and the J gene lost 6 bases, with 15 bases spanning the gap. In DNA, the CDR3 is TGCGCCAGCAGCCAAGAGGGGCAGGGGTCGGGCAATGAGCAGTTCTTC. It is translated as CASSQEGQGSGNEQFF.

This clone showed up just once. The gene calls are TRBV7-3 and TRBJ2-1; D is unclear. V was trimmed by 3 bases and J by 2 bases, leaving 5 bases between them. This CDR3 contains 13 residues. Germline V gene data show CDR1 as SGHTA and CDR2 as FQGTGA. The CDR3 DNA sequence: TGTGCCAGCAGCTTTGCGGCCTACAATGAGCAGTTCTTC. As protein: CASSFAAYNEQFF. Looking up the rest from reference TRBV7-3 and TRBJ2-1 gives the full variable domain: GAGVSQTPSNKVTEKGKYVELRCDPISGHTALYWYRQSLGQGPEFLIYFQGTGAADDSGLPNDRFFAVRPEGSVSTLKIQRTERGDSAVYLCASSFAAYNEQFFGPGTRLTVL.

J is TRBJ1-3 and V is TRBV19, with D possibly matching TRBD1 (5 bases). The CDR3 sequence is 15 residues long. The ends were cut back, 5 bases at V and 1 base at J, with 12 bases in the middle. Germline V lookup: CDR1 LNHDA, CDR2 SQIVND (reference sequence). The CDR3 region is CASSASGTSGNTIYF. DNA for the CDR3: TGTGCCAGTAGTGCTTCCGGGACGTCTGGAAACACCATATATTTT.

The chain carries TRBV5-6 and TRBJ2-2; D perhaps matches TRBD1 (7 bases). Germline assignment: CDR1 SGHDT and CDR2 YYEEEE. V lost 7 bases and J 7 bases, leaving 14 bases between the germline ends. This CDR3 region has 13 residues. The CDR3 region is CASDRAGRGELFF. As DNA, the CDR3 is TGTGCCAGCGACAGGGCGGGACGCGGGGAGCTGTTTTTT.

The chain recombines TRBV5-1 with TRBJ1-2, with a possible D match to TRBD1 (6 bases). This CDR3 contains 14 residues. Trimming shortened V by 4 bases and J by 4 bases, and 14 bases separated the two germline ends. The germline CDR1 and CDR2 sequences are SGHRS and YFSETQ. In nucleotides, the CDR3 is TGCGCCAGCAGCGAAACGACAGGATCCTATGGCTACACCTTC. It is translated as CASSETTGSYGYTF.

This clone was seen once. V is TRBV6-2 or TRBV6-3 and J is TRBJ2-3, with D unclear. Trimming pared 0 bases from V and 4 bases from J, leaving 8 bases between. Germline values: CDR1 MNHEY, CDR2 SVGEGT. There are 14 residues in the CDR3. The CDR3 region has the DNA TGTGCCAGCAGTTACTCGGTGTGGGCAGATACGCAGTATTTT. Its protein product is CASSYSVWADTQYF.

This clone was detected a few times. This sequence joins TRBV12-5 and TRBJ1-1; D not resolved. The germline V and J ends were trimmed by 3 bases and 11 bases, with 19 bases remaining between them. The CDR3 contains 14 residues. From germline, CDR1 is LGHNT and CDR2 FRNRAP. CDR3 sequence reads: CASGFGGPGDVAFF. The DNA of the CDR3 is TGTGCTAGTGGTTTCGGAGGGCCCGGGGATGTGGCTTTCTTT.

The chain recombines TRBV28 with TRBJ1-3; D gene unclear. V lost 6 bases, J lost 1 base, and 7 bases lay in between. CDR3 length equals 13 residues. From germline, CDR1 is MDHEN and CDR2 SYDVKM. CDR3 DNA sequence: TGTGCCAGCAGCGTAGGGTCTGGAAACACCATATATTTT. It translates to CASSVGSGNTIYF.

This chain uses TRBV18 with TRBJ1-3; a possible D gene is TRBD1 (6 bases). Trimming took 3 bases from V and 2 from J, leaving 11 bases between them. Germline V lookup: CDR1 KGHSH, CDR2 LQKENI. The CDR3 is 15 amino acids. The CDR3 protein is CASSPNEGAGNTIYF. CDR3 DNA: TGTGCCAGCTCACCGAATGAGGGGGCTGGAAACACCATATATTTT. The full variable domain, its missing parts supplied by reference TRBV18 and TRBJ1-3, is NAGVMQNPRHLVRRRGQEARLRCSPMKGHSHVYWYRQLPEEGLKFMVYLQKENIIDESGMPKERFSAEFPKEGPSILRIQQVVRGDSAAYFCASSPNEGAGNTIYFGEGSWLTVV.

The rearrangement joins TRBV28 to TRBJ1-2, with D perhaps TRBD1 (5 bases). The CDR3 runs to 15 residues. The germline V and J ends were trimmed by 3 bases and 4 bases, with 15 bases remaining between them. Per the germline V gene, CDR1 is MDHEN and CDR2 is SYDVKM. The CDR3: CASSLTLGEPYGYTF. The CDR3 coding sequence is TGTGCCAGCAGTTTGACCTTGGGGGAACCCTATGGCTACACCTTC.

The chain recombines TRBV16 with TRBJ1-2, with D perhaps TRBD1 (5 bases). From germline, CDR1 is KGHSY and CDR2 FQNENV. This CDR3 comprises 14 residues. V shed 3 bases and J shed 8 bases, with 16 bases lying between them. In DNA, the CDR3 is TGTGCCAGCAGCCACTCCTCCGGGACGCTCGGCTACACCTTC. Its translation: CASSHSSGTLGYTF.

V and J are TRBV6-1 and TRBJ2-5; no definite D call. V was clipped by 1 base and J by 5 bases, with 8 bases between them. This CDR3 is 13 amino acids long. CDR1 and CDR2 from the germline V gene are MNHNS and SASEGT. CDR3 loop: CASSEEGRETQYF. CDR3 nucleotides: TGTGCCAGCAGTGAAGAAGGCCGCGAGACCCAGTACTTC.